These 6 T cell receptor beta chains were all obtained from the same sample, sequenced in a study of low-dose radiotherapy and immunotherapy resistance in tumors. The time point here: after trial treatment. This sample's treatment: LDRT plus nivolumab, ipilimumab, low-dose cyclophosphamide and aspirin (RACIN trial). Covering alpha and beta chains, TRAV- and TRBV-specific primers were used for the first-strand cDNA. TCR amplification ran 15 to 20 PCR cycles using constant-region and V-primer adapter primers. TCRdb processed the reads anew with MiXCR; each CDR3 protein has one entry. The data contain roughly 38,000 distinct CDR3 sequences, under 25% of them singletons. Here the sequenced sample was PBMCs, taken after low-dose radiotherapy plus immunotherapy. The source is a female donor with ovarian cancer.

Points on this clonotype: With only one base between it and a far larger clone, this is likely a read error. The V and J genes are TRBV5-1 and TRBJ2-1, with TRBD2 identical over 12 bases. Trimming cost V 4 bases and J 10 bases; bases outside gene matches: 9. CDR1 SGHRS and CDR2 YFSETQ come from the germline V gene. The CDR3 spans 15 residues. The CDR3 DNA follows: TGCGCCAGCAGCCCCGGACTAGCGGGGACCTACGAGCAGTTCTTC. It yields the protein CASSPGLAGTYEQFF.

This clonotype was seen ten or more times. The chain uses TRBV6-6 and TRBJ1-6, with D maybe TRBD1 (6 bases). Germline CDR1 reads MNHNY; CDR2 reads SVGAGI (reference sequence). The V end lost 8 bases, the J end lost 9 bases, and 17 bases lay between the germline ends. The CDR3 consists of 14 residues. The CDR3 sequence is CASLSGAGFSPLHF. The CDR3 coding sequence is TGTGCCAGCCTCTCGGGGGCAGGGTTTTCACCCCTCCACTTT.

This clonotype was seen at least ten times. The CDR3 sequence: CASREDRGEQYF. Written as DNA, the CDR3 is TGTGCCAGCAGAGAGGACAGGGGCGAGCAGTACTTC. V usage is TRBV2 and J usage is TRBJ2-7; 9 positions agree with TRBD1. This CDR3 has 12 amino acids. V shed 6 bases, J shed 6 bases, and the junction held 3 bases outside the gene matches. The V gene's germline CDR1 is SNHLY and CDR2 FYNNEI.

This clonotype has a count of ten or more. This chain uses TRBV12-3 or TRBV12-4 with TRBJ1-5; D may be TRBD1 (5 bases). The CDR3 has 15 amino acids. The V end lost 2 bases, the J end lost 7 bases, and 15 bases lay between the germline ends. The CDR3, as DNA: TGTGCCAGCAGTTTAATTTTTTCCGGGGACCAGCCCCAGCATTTT. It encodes CASSLIFSGDQPQHF.

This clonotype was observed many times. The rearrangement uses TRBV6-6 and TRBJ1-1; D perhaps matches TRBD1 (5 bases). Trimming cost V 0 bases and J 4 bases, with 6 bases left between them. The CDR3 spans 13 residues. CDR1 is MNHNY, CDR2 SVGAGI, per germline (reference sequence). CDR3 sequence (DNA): TGTGCCAGCAGTTACTCGAGGGGCACTGAAGCTTTCTTT. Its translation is CASSYSRGTEAFF.

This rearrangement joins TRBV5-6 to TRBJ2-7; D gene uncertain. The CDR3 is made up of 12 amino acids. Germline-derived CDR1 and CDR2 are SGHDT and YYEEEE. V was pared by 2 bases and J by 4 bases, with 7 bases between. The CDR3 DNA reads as TGTGCCAGCAGCTTAGTGGGGTACGAGCAGTACTTC. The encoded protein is CASSLVGYEQYF.